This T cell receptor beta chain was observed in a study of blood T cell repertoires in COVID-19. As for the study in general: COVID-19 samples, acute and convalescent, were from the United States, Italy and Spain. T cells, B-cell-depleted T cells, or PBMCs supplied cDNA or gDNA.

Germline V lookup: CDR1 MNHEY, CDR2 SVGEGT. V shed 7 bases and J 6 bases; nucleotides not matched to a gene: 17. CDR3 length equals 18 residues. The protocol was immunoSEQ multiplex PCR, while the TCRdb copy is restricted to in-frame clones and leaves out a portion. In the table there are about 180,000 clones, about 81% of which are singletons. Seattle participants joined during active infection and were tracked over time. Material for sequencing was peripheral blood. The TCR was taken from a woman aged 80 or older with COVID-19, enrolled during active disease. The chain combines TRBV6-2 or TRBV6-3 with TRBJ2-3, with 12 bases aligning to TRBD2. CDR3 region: CASTPGRGGLAGSDTQYF. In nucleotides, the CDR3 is TGTGCCAGCACCCCAGGGAGGGGGGGACTAGCGGGCTCTGATACGCAGTATTTT.